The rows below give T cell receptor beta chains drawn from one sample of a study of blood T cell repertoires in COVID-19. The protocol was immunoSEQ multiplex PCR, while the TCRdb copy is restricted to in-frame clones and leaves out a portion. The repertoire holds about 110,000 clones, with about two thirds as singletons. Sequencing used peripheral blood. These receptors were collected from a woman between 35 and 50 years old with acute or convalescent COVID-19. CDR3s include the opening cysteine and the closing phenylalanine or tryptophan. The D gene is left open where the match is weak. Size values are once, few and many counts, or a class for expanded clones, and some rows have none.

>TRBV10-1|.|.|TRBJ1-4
TGCGCCAGGCCGACACCTGGAGGGAGTCGTGAAAAACTGTTTTTT
CARPTPGGSREKLFF
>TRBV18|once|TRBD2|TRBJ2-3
TGTGCCAGCTCTGGACTAGCGGGGGACACAGATACGCAGTATTTT
CASSGLAGDTDTQYF
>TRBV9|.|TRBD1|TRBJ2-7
TGTGCCAGCAGCTCAACCTACAGGGGTGGGGAGCAGTACTTC
CASSSTYRGGEQYF
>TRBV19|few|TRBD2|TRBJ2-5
TGTGCCAGTAATAGTCCAGCGGGGAGCCAAGAGACCCAGTACTTC
CASNSPAGSQETQYF
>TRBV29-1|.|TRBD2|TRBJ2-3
TGCAGCGTACTAGCGGGGGGGCCCGTAGATACGCAGTATTTT
CSVLAGGPVDTQYF
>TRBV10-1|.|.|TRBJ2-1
TGCGCCAGCAGTGAGGGTAATAGCGAAAATGAGCAGTTCTTC
CASSEGNSENEQFF
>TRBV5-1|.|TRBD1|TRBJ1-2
TGCGCCAGCAGCTTGGACGGGACAGGGGGTGGCTACACCTTC
CASSLDGTGGGYTF
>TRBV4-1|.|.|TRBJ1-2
TGCGCCAGCAGCCAATCCAGGACAACAAGAGGTGGCTACACCTTC
CASSQSRTTRGGYTF
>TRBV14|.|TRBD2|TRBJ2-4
TGTGCCAGCAGCCACGGGACTAGCGGCCGCCAAAACATTCAGTACTTC
CASSHGTSGRQNIQYF
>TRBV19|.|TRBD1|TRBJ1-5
TGTGCCAGTCGCATTACAGGGGAAGGTCAGCCCCAGCATTTT
CASRITGEGQPQHF
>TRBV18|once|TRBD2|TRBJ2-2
TGTGCCAGCTCACCACCGTCAGGACTAGCGGCCACCGGGGAGCTGTTTTTT
CASSPPSGLAATGELFF
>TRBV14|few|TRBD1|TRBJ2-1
TGTGCCAGCAGCCAACGTAGTATGGGCGGACAGGTAAAAGGCAATGAGCAGTTCTTC
CASSQRSMGGQVKGNEQFF
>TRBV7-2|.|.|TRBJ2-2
TGTGCCAGCAGACGCGGGGAAGTCACCGGGGAGCTGTTTTTT
CASRRGEVTGELFF
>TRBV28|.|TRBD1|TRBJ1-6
TGTGCCAGCAGTTTACCCAATCCGGGACAGGGGATTGATAATTCACCCCTCCACTTT
CASSLPNPGQGIDNSPLHF
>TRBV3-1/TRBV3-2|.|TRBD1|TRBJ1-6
TGTGCCAGCGCACAGACAGGGGGGAGTTCACCCCTCCACTTT
CASAQTGGSSPLHF
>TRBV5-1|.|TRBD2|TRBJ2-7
TGCGCCAGCAGCGGCCTAGCGGGGAGCAACGTGGAGCAGTACTTC
CASSGLAGSNVEQYF
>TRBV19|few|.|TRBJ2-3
TGTGCCAGTAGCCCCCCAGGGCTGGATACGCAGTATTTT
CASSPPGLDTQYF
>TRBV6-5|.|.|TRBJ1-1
TGTGCCAGCACTAGGACCTCGGCGGGCACTGAAGCTTTCTTT
CASTRTSAGTEAFF
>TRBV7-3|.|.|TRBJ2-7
TGTGCCAGCAGCCAAGGAGGGGCCTACGAGCAGTACTTC
CASSQGGAYEQYF
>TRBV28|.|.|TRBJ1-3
TGTGCCAGCAGTTTATTACAGGGAAACACCATATATTTT
CASSLLQGNTIYF
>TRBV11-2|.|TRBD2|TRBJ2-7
TGTGCCAGCAGCTTAGATTACTTTACTAGCGGGTATCGCGAGCAGTACTTC
CASSLDYFTSGYREQYF
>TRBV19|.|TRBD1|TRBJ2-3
TGTGCCAGTAGTCCAAAGCCCTCGACAGGGGGCTTAGATACGCAGTATTTT
CASSPKPSTGGLDTQYF
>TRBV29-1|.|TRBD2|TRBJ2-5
TGCAGCGTCGCGAGTGGACTAGCGGGGGAGACCCAGTACTTC
CSVASGLAGETQYF
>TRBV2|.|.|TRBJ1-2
TGTGCCAGCAGCCTAAGGACAGTAAACTATGGCTACACCTTC
CASSLRTVNYGYTF
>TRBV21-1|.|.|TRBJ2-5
TGTGCCACCAGTCAGGGCCAACACGAGACCCAGTACTTC
CATSQGQHETQYF
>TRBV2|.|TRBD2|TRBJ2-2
TGTGCCAGCAGTGGACTAGCGGGGGACACCGGGGAGCTGTTTTTT
CASSGLAGDTGELFF
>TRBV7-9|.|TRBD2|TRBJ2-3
TGTGCCAGCAGCTTCCGCTCACTAGCGGGGGGCCTTTCCACAGATACGCAGTATTTT
CASSFRSLAGGLSTDTQYF
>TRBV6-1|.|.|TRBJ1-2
TGTGCCAGCAGTGAAGCGTGGGGGCAGCCTAACTATGGCTACACCTTC
CASSEAWGQPNYGYTF
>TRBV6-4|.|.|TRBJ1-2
TGTGCCAGCAGTGTTTGGCCGTGGGGGACTTCTAACTATGGCTACACCTTC
CASSVWPWGTSNYGYTF
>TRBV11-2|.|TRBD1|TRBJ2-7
TGTGCCAGCAGCCCCCGTGGGGGACAGGGGGCATACGAGCAGTACTTC
CASSPRGGQGAYEQYF
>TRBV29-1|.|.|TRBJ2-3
TGCAGCGTTGACGGAGGGGCCAGCACAGATACGCAGTATTTT
CSVDGGASTDTQYF
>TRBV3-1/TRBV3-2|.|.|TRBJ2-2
TGTGCCAGCAACACAGCTGGGGAGCTGTTTTTT
CASNTAGELFF
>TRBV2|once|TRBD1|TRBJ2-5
TGTGCCAGCACTGCACAGGGGGTAGGGCAAGAGACCCAGTACTTC
CASTAQGVGQETQYF
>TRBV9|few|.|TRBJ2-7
TGTGCCAGCAGCCCCACCTTCCAGGCCTCCAACCACGAGCAGTACTTC
CASSPTFQASNHEQYF
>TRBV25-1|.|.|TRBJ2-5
TGTGCCAGCAGTGAACCTCAGGGTCCGGACGAGACCCAGTACTTC
CASSEPQGPDETQYF
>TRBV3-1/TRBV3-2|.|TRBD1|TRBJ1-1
TGTGCCAGCAGACAGGGGGCCAGATCCATGGCTTTCTTT
CASRQGARSMAFF
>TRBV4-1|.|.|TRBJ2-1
TGCGCCAGCAGCCAACAAAGCACGGACAGATCTCGGTTCTTC
CASSQQSTDRSRFF
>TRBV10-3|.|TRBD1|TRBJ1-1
TGTGCCGCCGGGGGGACAGGGAACACTGAAGCTTTCTTT
CAAGGTGNTEAFF
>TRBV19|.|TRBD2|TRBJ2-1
TGTGCCACTAGTGGGACTAGCGGGGGGTTGCAGTTCTTC
CATSGTSGGLQFF
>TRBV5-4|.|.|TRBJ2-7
TGTGCCAGCAGTCAGAGGGCCAAAAATTACGAGCAGTACTTC
CASSQRAKNYEQYF
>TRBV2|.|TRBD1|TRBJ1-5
TGTGCCAGCAAGCAGGGGGTCCAGCCCCAGCATTTT
CASKQGVQPQHF
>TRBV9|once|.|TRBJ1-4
TGTGCCAGCAGCGTAGGGGGAGGGGGTAATGAAAAACTGTTTTTT
CASSVGGGGNEKLFF
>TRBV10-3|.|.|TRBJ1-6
TGTGCCACTAATGGTGATTGGAGGGGAGACTCACCCCTCCACTTT
CATNGDWRGDSPLHF
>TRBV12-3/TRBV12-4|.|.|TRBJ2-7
TGTGCCAGCAGTTTTGGCGAGGGTCCACAGTACTTC
CASSFGEGPQYF
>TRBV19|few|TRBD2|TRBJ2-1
TGTGCCAGTAGTTCCAGCGGGGGGGCAGTCGGTCTTGAGCAGTTCTTC
CASSSSGGAVGLEQFF
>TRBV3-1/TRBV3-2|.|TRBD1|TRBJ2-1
TGTGCCAGCAGCCACTTAACCCTATCCCGGGACAGGGGTTTCTACAATGAGCAGTTCTTC
CASSHLTLSRDRGFYNEQFF
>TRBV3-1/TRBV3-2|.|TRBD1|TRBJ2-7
TGTGCCAGCAGCCCTAGGGACAGGGCCTACGAGCAGTACTTC
CASSPRDRAYEQYF
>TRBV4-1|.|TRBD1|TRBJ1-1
TGCGCCAGCAGCCAAGATCATACAGGGGCCGGCACTGAAGCTTTCTTT
CASSQDHTGAGTEAFF
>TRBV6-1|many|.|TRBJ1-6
TGTGCCAGCAGTGAAAATCGGCGGGAACCCCTCCACTTT
CASSENRREPLHF
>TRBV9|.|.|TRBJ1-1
TGTGCCAGCAGCGTTCAACAGGGTTCGAACACTGAAGCTTTCTTT
CASSVQQGSNTEAFF
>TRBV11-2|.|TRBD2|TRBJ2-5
TGTGCCAGCAGCCTATCCTCGGGGGGGCAAGAGACCCAGTACTTC
CASSLSSGGQETQYF
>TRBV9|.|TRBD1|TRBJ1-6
TGTGCCTCTACTGAGGGACAGGGGACTTCACCCCTCCACTTT
CASTEGQGTSPLHF
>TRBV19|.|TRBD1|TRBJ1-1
TGTGCCAGTATCCCTCTTGACAGGGAGAACACTGAAGCTTTCTTT
CASIPLDRENTEAFF
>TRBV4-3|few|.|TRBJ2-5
TGCGCCAGCAGCCAAGGGCGGCAGGGGATAAAAGAGACCCAGTACTTC
CASSQGRQGIKETQYF
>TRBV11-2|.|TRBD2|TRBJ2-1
TGTGCCAGCAGCTTAGGAAGCGGGGGGGCCTCCTACAATGAGCAGTTCTTC
CASSLGSGGASYNEQFF
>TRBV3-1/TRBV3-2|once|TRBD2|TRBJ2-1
TGTGCCAGCAGCCAGAATAGCGGGGCCTACAATGAGCAGTTCTTC
CASSQNSGAYNEQFF
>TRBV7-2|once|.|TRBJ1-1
TGTGCCAGCAGCAAACAAAACATGAACACTGAAGCTTTCTTT
CASSKQNMNTEAFF
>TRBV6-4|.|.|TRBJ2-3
TGTGCCAGCAGTGACCCCCACCAGGGGTCAGATACGCAGTATTTT
CASSDPHQGSDTQYF